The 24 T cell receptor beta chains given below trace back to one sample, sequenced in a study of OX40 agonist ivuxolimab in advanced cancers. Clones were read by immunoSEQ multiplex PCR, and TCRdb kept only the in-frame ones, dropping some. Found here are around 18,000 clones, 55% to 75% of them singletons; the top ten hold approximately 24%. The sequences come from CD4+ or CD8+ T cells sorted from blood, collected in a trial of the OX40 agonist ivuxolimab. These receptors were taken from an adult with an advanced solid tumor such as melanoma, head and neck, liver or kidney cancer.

DNA for the CDR3: TGTGCCAGCAGCCCAATCACAGGAAACACCGGGGAGCTGTTTTTT. Translation gives CASSPITGNTGELFF. The chain combines TRBV28 with TRBJ2-2; possibly TRBD1 for D (5 bases). The CDR3 covers 15 residues. V was shortened by 6 bases and J by 2 bases, with 13 bases between the two germline ends. Germline V gives CDR1 MDHEN, CDR2 SYDVKM.

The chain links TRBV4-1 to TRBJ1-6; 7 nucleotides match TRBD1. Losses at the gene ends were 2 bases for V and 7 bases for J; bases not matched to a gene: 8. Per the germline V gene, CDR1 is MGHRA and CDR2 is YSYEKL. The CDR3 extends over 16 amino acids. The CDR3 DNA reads TGCGCCAGCAGCCAACCCGCGGGACAGAGGAATTCACCCCTCCACTTT. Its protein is CASSQPAGQRNSPLHF.

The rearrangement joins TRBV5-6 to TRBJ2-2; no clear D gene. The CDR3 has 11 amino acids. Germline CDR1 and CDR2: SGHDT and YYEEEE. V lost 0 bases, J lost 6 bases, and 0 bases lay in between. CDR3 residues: CASSLAGELFF. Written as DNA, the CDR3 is TGTGCCAGCAGCTTGGCCGGGGAGCTGTTTTTT.

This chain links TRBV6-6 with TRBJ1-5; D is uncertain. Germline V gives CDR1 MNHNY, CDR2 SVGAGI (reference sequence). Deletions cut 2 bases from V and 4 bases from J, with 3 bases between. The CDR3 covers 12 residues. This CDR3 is CASSYRNQPQHF. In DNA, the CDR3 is TGTGCCAGCAGTTACCGGAATCAGCCCCAGCATTTT.

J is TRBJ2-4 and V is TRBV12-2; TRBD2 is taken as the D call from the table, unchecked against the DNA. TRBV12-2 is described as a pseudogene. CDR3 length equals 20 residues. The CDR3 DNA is TGTGCAAGTCGCTTCATGAGCGCAACTAGCGGGGCTCCTTGGTGGGTCATTCAGTACTTC. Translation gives CASRFMSATSGAPWWVIQYF.

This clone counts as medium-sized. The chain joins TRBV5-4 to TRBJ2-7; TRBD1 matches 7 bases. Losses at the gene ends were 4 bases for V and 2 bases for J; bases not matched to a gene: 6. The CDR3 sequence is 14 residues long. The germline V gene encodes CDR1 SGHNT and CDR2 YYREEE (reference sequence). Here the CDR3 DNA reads TGTGCCAGCAGCCCCCGGGACAGACCCTACGAGCAGTACTTC. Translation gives CASSPRDRPYEQYF.

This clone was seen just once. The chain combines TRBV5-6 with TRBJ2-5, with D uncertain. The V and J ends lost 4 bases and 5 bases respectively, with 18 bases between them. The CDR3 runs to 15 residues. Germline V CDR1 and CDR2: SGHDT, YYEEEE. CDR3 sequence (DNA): TGTGCCAGCAGCGACGAGGCTTCTCTTGGGGAGACCCAGTACTTC. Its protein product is CASSDEASLGETQYF.

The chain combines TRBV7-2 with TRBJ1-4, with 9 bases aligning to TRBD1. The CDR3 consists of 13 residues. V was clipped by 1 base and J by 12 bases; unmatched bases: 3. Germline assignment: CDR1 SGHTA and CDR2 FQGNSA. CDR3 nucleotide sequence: TGTGCCAGCAGCTTAGACAGGGGGCCGGAACTGTTTTTT. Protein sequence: CASSLDRGPELFF.

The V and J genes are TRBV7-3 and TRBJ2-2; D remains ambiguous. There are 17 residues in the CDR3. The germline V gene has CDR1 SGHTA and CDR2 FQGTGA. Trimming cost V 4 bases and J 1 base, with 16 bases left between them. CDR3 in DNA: TGTGCCAGCAGCTCTATGCCCCAGGCCGAGAACACCGGGGAGCTGTTTTTT. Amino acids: CASSSMPQAENTGELFF. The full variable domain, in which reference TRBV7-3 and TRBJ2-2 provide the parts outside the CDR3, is GAGVSQTPSNKVTEKGKYVELRCDPISGHTALYWYRQSLGQGPEFLIYFQGTGAADDSGLPNDRFFAVRPEGSVSTLKIQRTERGDSAVYLCASSSMPQAENTGELFFGEGSRLTVL.

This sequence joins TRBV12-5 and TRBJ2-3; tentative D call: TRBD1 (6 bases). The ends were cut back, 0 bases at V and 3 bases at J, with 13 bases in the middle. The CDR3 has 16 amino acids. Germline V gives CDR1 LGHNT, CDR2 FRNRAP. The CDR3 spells CASGLVQGSLTDTQYF. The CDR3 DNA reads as TGTGCTAGTGGTTTGGTACAGGGTTCCCTAACAGATACGCAGTATTTT.

DNA for the CDR3: TGTGCCAGCAGCTTAGTGGTGGGGGAAAACATTCAGTACTTC. Translation: CASSLVVGENIQYF. The chain uses TRBV7-9 and TRBJ2-4; either TRBD1 or TRBD2 may fit D (5 bases each). CDR1 and CDR2 (germline): SEHNR, FQNEAQ (reference sequence). The CDR3 has 14 amino acids. V lost 1 base and J 5 bases, leaving 9 bases between the germline ends.

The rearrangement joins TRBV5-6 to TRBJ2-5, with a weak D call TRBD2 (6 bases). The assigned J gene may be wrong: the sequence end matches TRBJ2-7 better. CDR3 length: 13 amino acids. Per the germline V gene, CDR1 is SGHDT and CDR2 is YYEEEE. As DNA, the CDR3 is TGTGCCAGCAGCGGGGGGACCTCCTACGAGCAGTACTTC. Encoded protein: CASSGGTSYEQYF.

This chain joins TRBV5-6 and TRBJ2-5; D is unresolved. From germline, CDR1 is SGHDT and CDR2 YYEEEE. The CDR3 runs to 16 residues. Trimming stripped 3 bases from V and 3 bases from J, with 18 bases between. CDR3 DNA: TGTGCCAGCAGCTCCCGCGCCTTGGGTTACGAAGAGACCCAGTACTTC. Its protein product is CASSSRALGYEETQYF.

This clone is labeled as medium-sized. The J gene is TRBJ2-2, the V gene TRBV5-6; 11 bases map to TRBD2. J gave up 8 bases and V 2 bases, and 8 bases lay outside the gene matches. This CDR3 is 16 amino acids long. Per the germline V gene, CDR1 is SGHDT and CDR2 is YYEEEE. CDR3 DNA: TGTGCCAGCAGCTTCGAACTAGCGGGGGTTACAGGGGAGCTGTTTTTT. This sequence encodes CASSFELAGVTGELFF.

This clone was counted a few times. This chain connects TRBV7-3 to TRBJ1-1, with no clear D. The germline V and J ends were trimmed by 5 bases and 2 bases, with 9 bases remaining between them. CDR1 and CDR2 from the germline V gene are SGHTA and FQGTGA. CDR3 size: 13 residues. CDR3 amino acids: CASSRQQNTEAFF. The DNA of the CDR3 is TGTGCCAGCAGCCGCCAACAAAACACTGAAGCTTTCTTT.

The CDR3 sequence: CASSSPTGTVDGTQYF. The CDR3 DNA sequence: TGCGCCAGCAGCTCACCTACCGGGACAGTAGATGGGACCCAGTACTTC. The V gene is TRBV5-1, the J gene TRBJ2-5, with TRBD1 matching 7 bases. The CDR3 length is 16 residues. V trimming: 3 bases; J trimming: 7 bases; junction bases outside the gene matches: 15. Per the germline V gene, CDR1 is SGHRS and CDR2 is YFSETQ.

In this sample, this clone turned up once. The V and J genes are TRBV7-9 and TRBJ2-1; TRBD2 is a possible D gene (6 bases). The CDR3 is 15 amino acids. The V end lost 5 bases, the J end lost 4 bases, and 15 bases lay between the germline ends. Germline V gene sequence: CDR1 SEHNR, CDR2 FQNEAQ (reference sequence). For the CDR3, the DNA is TGTGCCAGCAGCGGGACTGGGGGGTCTTACAATGAGCAGTTCTTC. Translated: CASSGTGGSYNEQFF. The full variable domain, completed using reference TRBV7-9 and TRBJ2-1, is DTGVSQNPRHKITKRGQNVTFRCDPISEHNRLYWYRQTLGQGPEFLTYFQNEAQLEKSRLLSDRFSAERPKGSFSTLEIQRTEQGDSAMYLCASSGTGGSYNEQFFGPGTRLTVL.

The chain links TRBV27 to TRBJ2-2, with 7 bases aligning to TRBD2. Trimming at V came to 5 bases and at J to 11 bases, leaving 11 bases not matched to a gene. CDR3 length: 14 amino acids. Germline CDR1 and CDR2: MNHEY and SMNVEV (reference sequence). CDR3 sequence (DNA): TGTGCCAGCAGTCAGCGGGGTACTCTGGGTGAGCTGTTTTTT. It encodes CASSQRGTLGELFF.

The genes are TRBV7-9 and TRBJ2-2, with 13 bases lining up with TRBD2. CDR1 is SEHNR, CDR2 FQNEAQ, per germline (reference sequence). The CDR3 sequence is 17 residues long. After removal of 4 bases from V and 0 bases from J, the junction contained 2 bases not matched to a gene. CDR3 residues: CASSSGLAGANTGELFF. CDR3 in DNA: TGTGCCAGCAGCTCCGGACTAGCGGGAGCGAACACCGGGGAGCTGTTTTTT.

In DNA form, the CDR3 reads TGTGCCAGCAGTCTCTCCGGGACACACACCTTC. Protein product: CASSLSGTHTF. This sequence joins TRBV6-1 and TRBJ1-2; possibly TRBD1 for D (6 bases). V was pared by 5 bases and J by 12 bases, with 13 bases between. The length of the CDR3 is 11 residues. The germline CDR1 and CDR2 sequences are MNHNS and SASEGT.

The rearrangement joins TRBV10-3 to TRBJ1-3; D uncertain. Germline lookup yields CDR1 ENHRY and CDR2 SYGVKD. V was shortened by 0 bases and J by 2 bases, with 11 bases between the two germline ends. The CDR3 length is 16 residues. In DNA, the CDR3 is TGTGCCATCAGTGAGTCGACCCAGCGGCCTGGAAACACCATATATTTT. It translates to CAISESTQRPGNTIYF.

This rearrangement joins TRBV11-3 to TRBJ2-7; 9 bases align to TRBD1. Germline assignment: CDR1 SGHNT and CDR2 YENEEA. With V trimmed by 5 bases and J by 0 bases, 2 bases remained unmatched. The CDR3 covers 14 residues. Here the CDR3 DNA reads TGTGCCAGCAGCCCGACAGGGGGCTCCTACGAGCAGTACTTC. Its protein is CASSPTGGSYEQYF.

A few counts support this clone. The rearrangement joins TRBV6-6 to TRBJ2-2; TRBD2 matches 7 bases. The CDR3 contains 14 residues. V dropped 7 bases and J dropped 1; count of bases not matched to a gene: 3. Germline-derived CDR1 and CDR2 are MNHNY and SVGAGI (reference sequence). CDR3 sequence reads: CASITGGNTGELFF. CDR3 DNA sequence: TGTGCCAGCATCACGGGGGGGAACACCGGGGAGCTGTTTTTT.

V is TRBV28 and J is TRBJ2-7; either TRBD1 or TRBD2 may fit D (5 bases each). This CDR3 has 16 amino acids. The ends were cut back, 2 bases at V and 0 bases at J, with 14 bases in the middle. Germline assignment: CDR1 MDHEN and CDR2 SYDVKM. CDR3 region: CASSLGTEVNSYEQYF. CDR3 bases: TGTGCCAGCAGTTTAGGGACGGAAGTGAACTCCTACGAGCAGTACTTC.